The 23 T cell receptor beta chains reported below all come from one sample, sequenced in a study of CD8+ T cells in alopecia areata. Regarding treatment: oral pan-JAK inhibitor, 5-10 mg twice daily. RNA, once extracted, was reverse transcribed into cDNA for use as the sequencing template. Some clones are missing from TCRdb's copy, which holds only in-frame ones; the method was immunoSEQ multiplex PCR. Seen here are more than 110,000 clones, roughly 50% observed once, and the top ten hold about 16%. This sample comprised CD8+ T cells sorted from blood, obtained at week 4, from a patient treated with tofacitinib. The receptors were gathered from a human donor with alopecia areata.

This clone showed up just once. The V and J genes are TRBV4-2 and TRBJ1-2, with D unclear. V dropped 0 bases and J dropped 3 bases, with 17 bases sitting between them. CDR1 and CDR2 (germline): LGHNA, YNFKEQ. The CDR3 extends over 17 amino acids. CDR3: CASSQEAGGGPHYGYTF. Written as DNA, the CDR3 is TGTGCCAGCAGCCAAGAAGCCGGCGGAGGGCCACACTATGGCTACACCTTC.

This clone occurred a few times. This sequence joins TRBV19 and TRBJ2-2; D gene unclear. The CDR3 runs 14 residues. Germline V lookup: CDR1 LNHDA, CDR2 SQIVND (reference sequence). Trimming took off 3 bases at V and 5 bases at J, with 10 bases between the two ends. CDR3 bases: TGTGCCAGTAGTATGTATGAGAATACCGGGGAGCTGTTTTTT. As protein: CASSMYENTGELFF.

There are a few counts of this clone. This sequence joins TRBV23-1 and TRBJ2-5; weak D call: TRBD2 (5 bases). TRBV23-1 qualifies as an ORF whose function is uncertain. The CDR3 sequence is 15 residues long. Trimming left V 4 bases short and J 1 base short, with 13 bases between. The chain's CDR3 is CASSLRDDTQETQYF. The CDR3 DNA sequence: TGCGCCAGCAGTCTCCGGGATGACACCCAAGAGACCCAGTACTTC.

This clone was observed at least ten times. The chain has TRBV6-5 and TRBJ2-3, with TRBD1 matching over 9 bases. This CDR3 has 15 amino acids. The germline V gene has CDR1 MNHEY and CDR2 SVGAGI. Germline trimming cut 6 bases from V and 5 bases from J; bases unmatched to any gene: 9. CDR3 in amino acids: CASSYKGQGIDTQYF. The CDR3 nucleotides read TGTGCCAGCAGCTATAAAGGACAGGGGATAGATACGCAGTATTTT.

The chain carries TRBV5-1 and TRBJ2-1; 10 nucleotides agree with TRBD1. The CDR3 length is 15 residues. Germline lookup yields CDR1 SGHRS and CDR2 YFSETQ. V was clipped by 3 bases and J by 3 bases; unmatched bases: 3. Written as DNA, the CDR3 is TGCGCCAGCAGCTCGGACAGGGGGAACTACAATGAGCAGTTCTTC. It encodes CASSSDRGNYNEQFF.

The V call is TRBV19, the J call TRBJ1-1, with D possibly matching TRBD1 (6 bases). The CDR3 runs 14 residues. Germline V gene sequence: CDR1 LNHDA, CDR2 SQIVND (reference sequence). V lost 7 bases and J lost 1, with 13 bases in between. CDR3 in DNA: TGTGCCAGTACCTATGGACAGACGAACACTGAAGCTTTCTTT. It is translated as CASTYGQTNTEAFF.

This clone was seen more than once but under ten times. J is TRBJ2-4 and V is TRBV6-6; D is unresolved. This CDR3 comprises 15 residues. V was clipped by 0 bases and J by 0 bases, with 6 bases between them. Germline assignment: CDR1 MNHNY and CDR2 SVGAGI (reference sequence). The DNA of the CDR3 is TGTGCCAGCAGTTACTCCGTCATAGCCAAAAACATTCAGTACTTC. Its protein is CASSYSVIAKNIQYF.

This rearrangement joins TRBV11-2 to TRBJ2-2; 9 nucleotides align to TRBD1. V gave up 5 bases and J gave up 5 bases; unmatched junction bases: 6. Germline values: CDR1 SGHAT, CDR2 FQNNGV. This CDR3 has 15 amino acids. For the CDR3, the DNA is TGTGCCAGCAGCCCGGGACAGGGAGGAACCGGGGAGCTGTTTTTT. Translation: CASSPGQGGTGELFF.

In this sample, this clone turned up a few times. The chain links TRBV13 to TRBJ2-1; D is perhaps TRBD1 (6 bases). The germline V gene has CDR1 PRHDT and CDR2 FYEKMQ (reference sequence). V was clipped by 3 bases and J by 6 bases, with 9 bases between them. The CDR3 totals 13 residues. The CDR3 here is CASSFPDSNEQFF. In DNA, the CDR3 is TGTGCCAGCAGCTTCCCGGACAGCAATGAGCAGTTCTTC.

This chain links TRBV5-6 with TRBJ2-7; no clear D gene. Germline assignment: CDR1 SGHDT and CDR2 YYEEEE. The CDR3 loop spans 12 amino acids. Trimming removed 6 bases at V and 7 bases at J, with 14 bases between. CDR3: CASNLFAGEQYF. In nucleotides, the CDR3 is TGTGCCAGCAACCTCTTCGCAGGAGAGCAGTACTTC.

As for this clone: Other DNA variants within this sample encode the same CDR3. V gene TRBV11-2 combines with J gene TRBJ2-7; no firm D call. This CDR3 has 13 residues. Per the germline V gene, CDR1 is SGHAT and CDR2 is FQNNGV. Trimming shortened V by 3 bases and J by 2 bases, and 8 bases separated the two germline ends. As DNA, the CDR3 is TGTGCCAGCAGCTTGGGCAGGACCTACGAGCAGTACTTC. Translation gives CASSLGRTYEQYF. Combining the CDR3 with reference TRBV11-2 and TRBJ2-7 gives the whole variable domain EAGVAQSPRYKIIEKRQSVAFWCNPISGHATLYWYQQILGQGPKLLIQFQNNGVVDDSQLPKDRFSAERLKGVDSTLKIQPAKLEDSAVYLCASSLGRTYEQYFGPGTRLTVT.

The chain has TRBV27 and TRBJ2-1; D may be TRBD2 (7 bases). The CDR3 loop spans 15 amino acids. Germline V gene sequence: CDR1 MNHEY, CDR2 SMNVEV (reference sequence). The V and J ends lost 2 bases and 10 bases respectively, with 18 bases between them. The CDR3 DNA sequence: TGTGCCAGCAGTTTACCAAAAAGGGGGGGCGGAGAGCAGTTCTTC. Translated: CASSLPKRGGGEQFF.

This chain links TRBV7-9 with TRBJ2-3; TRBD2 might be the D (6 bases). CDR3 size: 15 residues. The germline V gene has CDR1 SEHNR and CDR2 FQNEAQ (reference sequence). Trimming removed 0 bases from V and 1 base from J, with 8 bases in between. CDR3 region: CASSLAGGRTDTQYF. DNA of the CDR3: TGTGCCAGCAGCTTAGCGGGGGGACGCACAGATACGCAGTATTTT.

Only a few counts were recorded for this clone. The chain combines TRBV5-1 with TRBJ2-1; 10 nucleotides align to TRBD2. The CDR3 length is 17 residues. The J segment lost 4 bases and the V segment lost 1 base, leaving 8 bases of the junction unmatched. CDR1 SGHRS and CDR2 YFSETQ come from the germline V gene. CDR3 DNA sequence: TGCGCCAGCAGCTTGAGAGGGACTAGCGATCTATACAATGAGCAGTTCTTC. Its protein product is CASSLRGTSDLYNEQFF. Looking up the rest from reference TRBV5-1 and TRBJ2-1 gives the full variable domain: KAGVTQTPRYLIKTRGQQVTLSCSPISGHRSVSWYQQTPGQGLQFLFEYFSETQRNKGNFPGRFSGRQFSNSRSEMNVSTLELGDSALYLCASSLRGTSDLYNEQFFGPGTRLTVL.

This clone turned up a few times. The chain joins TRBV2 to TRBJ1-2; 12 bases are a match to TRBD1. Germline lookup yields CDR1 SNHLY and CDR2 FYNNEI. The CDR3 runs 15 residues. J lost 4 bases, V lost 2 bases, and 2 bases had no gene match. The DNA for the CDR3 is TGTGCCAGCAGTGAAAGGGACAGGGGGCCCTATGGCTACACCTTC. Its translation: CASSERDRGPYGYTF.

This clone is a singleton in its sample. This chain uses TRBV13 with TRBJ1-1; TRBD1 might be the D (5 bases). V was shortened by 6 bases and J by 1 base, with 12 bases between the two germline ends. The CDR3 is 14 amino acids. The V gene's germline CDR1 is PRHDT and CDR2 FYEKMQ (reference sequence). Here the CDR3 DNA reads TGTGCCAGCAGTTCAGGGCGTGGGAACACTGAAGCTTTCTTT. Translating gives CASSSGRGNTEAFF.

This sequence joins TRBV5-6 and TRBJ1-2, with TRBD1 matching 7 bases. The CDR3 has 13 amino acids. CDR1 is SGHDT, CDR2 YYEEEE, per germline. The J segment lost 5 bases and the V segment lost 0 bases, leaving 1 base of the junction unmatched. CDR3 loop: CASSLEGAYGYTF. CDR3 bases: TGTGCCAGCAGCTTGGAGGGGGCTTATGGCTACACCTTC.

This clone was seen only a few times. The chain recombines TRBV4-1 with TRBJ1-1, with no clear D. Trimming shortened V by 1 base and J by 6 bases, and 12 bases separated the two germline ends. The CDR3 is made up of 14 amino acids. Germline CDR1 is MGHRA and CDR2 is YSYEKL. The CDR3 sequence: CASSQADQNSEAFF. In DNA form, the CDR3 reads TGCGCCAGCAGCCAAGCCGATCAGAATTCTGAAGCTTTCTTT.

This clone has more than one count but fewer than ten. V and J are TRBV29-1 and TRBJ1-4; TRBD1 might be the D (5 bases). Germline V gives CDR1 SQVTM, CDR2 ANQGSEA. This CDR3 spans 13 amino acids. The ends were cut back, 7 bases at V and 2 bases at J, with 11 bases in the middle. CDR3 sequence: CSALRDTNEKLFF. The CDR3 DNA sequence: TGCAGCGCCCTCCGGGACACTAATGAAAAACTGTTTTTT.

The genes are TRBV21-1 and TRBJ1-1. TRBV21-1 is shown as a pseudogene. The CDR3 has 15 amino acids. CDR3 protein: CASSKNRGLNTEAFF. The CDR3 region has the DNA TGTGCCAGCAGCAAAAATCGGGGCCTGAACACTGAAGCTTTCTTT.

The CDR3 protein is CASSHRQGTEAFF. For the CDR3, the DNA is TGCGCCAGCAGCCACAGACAGGGCACTGAAGCTTTCTTT. The V gene is TRBV4-3, the J gene TRBJ1-1; 7 positions agree with TRBD1. Germline V CDR1 and CDR2: LGHNA, YSLEER. With V trimmed by 3 bases and J by 4 bases, 2 bases remained unmatched. The CDR3 totals 13 residues.

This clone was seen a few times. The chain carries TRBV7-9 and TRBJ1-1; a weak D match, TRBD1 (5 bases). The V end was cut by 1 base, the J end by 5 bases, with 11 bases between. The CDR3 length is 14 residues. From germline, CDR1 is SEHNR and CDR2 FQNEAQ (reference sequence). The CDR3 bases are TGTGCCAGCAGCTTAGTGGGGCGTGGTACTGAAGCTTTCTTT. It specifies CASSLVGRGTEAFF.

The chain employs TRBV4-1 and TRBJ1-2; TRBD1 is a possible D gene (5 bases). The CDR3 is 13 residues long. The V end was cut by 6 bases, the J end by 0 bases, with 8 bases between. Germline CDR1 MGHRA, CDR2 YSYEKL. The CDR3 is CASSQGPNYGYTF. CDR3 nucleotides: TGCGCCAGCAGTCAGGGTCCTAACTATGGCTACACCTTC.